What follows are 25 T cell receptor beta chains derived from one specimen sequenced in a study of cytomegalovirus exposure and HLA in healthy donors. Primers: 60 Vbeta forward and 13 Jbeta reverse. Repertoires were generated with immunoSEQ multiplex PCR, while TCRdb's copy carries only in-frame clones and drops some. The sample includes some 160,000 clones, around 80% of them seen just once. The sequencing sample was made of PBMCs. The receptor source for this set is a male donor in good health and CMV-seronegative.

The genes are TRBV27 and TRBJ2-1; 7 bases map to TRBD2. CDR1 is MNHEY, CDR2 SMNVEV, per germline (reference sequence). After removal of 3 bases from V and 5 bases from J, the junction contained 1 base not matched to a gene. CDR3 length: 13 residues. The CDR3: CASSFREDNEQFF. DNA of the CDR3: TGTGCCAGCAGTTTCCGGGAGGACAATGAGCAGTTCTTC.

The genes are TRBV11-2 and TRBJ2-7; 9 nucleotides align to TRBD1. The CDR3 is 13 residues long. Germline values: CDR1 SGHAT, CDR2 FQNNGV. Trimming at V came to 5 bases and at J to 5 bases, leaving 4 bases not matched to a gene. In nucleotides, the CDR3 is TGTGCCAGCAGCCCGGGACAGGGCGACGAGCAGTACTTC. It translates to CASSPGQGDEQYF.

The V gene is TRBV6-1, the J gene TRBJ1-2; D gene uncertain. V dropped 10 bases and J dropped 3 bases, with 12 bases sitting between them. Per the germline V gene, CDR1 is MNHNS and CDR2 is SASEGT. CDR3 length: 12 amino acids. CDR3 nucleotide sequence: TGTGCCACCACCGAGGGTGACTATGGCTACACCTTC. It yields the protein CATTEGDYGYTF.

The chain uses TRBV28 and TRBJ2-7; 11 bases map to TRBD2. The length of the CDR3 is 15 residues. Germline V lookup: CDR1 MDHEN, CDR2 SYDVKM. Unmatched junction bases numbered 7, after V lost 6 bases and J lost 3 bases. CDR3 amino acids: CASRPPLAGVYEQYF. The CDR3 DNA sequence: TGTGCCAGCAGACCTCCACTAGCGGGAGTCTACGAGCAGTACTTC.

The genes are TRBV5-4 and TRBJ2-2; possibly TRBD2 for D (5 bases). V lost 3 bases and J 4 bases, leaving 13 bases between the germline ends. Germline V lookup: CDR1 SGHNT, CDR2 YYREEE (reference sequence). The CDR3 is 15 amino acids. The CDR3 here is CASSYLEVVTGELFF. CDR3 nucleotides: TGTGCCAGCAGCTACTTGGAGGTCGTCACCGGGGAGCTGTTTTTT.

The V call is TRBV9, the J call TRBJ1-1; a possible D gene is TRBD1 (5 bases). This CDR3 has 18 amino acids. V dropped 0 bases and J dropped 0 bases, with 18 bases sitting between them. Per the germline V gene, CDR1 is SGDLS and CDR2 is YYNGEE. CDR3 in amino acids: CASSVGPNLAGMNTEAFF. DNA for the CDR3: TGTGCCAGCAGCGTAGGCCCCAACCTCGCAGGGATGAACACTGAAGCTTTCTTT.

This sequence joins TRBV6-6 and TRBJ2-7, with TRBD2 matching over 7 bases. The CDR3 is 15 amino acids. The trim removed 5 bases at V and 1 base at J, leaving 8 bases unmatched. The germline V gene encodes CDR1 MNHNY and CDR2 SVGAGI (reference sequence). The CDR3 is CASSPQRGGSYEQYF. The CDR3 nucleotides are TGTGCCAGCAGTCCTCAGAGGGGAGGGTCCTACGAGCAGTACTTC.

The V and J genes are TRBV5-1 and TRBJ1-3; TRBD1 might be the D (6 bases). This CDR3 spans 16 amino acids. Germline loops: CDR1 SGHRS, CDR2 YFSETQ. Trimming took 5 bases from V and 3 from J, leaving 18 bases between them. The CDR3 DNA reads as TGCGCCAGCAGTGCAGGGGCCATCGGTATTGGAAACACCATATATTTT. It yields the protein CASSAGAIGIGNTIYF.

Written as DNA, the CDR3 is TGTGCCAGCATGGACACTTCGCTCGGGCAGCCCCAGCATTTT. This sequence encodes CASMDTSLGQPQHF. V is TRBV6-1 and J is TRBJ1-5, with D possibly matching TRBD1 (5 bases). The CDR3 is 14 amino acids. Per germline, CDR1 MNHNS and CDR2 SASEGT. V lost 7 bases and J 7 bases, leaving 17 bases between the germline ends.

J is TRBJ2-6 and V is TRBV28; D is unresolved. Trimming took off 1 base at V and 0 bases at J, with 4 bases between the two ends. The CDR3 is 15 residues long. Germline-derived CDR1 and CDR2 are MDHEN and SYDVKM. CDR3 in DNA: TGTGCCAGCAGTTTATTCAGCTCTGGGGCCAACGTCCTGACTTTC. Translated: CASSLFSSGANVLTF.

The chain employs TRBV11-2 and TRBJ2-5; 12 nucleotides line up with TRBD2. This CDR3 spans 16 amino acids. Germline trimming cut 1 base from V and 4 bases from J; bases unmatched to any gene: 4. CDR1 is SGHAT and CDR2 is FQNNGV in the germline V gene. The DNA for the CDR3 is TGTGCCAGCAGCTTAGCTCTAGCGGGGGGGCGAGAGACCCAGTACTTC. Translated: CASSLALAGGRETQYF.

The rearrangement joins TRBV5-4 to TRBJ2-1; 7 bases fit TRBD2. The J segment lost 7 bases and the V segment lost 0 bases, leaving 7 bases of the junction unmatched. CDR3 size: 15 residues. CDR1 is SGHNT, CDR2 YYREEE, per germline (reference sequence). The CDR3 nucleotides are TGTGCCAGCAGCTTGGAAGCGGGGCTTTGGAATGAGCAGTTCTTC. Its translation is CASSLEAGLWNEQFF.

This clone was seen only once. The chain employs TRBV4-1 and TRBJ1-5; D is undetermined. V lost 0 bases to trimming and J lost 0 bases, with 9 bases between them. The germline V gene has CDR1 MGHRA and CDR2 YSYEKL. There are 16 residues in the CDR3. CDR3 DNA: TGCGCCAGCAGCCAAGACTACAGCCTTAGCAATCAGCCCCAGCATTTT. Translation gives CASSQDYSLSNQPQHF.

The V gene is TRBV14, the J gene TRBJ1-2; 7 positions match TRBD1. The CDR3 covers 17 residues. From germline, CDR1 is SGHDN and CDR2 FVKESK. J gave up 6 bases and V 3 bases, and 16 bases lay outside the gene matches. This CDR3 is CASSHRQGFSAGDGYTF. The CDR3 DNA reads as TGTGCCAGCAGCCACCGACAGGGTTTTTCCGCCGGTGATGGCTACACCTTC.

CDR3 sequence (DNA): TGTGCCAGCAGCTTAGCCCCACGCGGGAGTTTCATGCTAGAGACCCAGTACTTC. This translates into CASSLAPRGSFMLETQYF. The chain uses TRBV7-2 and TRBJ2-5; 7 nucleotides agree with TRBD2. The CDR3 runs to 18 residues. Germline assignment: CDR1 SGHTA and CDR2 FQGNSA. Trimming took 0 bases from V and 4 from J; bases not matched to a gene: 14.

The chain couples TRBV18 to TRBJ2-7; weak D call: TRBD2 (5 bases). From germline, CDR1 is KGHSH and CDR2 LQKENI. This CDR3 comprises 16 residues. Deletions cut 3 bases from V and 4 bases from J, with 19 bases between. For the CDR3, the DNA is TGTGCCAGCTCACCCCTCCGTGGGAGTTCTAAGTACGAGCAGTACTTC. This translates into CASSPLRGSSKYEQYF.

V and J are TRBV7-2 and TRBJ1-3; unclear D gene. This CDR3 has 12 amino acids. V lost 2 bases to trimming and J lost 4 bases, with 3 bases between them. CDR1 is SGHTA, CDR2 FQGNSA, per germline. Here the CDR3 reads CASSLSGNTIYF. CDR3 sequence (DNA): TGTGCCAGCAGCTTATCAGGAAACACCATATATTTT.

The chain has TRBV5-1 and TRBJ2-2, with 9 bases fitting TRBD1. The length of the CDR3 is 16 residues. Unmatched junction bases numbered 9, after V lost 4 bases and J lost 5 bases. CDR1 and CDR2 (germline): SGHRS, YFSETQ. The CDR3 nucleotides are TGCGCCAGCAGCAGAGCATTACAGGGGGCGACCGGGGAGCTGTTTTTT. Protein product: CASSRALQGATGELFF.

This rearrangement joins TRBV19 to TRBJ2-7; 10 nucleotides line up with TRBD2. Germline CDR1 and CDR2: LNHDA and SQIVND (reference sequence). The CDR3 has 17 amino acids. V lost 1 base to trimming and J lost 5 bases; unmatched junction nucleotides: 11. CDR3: CASSIVTRGLARNEQYF. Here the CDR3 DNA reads TGTGCCAGTAGTATAGTCACTCGGGGACTAGCGCGGAACGAGCAGTACTTC. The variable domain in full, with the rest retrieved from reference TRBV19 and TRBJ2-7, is DGGITQSPKYLFRKEGQNVTLSCEQNLNHDAMYWYRQDPGQGLRLIYYSQIVNDFQKGDIAEGYSVSREKKESFPLTVTSAQKNPTAFYLCASSIVTRGLARNEQYFGPGTRLTVT.

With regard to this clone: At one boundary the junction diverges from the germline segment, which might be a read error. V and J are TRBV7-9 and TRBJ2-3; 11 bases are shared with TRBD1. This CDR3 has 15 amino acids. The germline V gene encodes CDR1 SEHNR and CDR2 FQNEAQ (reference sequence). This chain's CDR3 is CSSSLVGQGDRGQYF. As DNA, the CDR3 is TGTTCCAGCAGCTTAGTGGGACAGGGGGATCGCGGGCAGTATTTT. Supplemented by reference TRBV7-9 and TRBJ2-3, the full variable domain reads DTGVSQNPRHKITKRGQNVTFRCDPISEHNRLYWYRQTLGQGPEFLTYFQNEAQLEKSRLLSDRFSAERPKGSFSTLEIQRTEQGDSAMYLCSSSLVGQGDRGQYFGPGTRLTVL.

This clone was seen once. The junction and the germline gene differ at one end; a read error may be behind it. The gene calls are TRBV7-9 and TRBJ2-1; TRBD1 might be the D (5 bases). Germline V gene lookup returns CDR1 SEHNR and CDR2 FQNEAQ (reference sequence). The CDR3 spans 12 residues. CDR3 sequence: CSSSAQGNEQFF. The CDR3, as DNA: TGTTCCAGCAGCGCCCAGGGTAATGAGCAGTTCTTC.

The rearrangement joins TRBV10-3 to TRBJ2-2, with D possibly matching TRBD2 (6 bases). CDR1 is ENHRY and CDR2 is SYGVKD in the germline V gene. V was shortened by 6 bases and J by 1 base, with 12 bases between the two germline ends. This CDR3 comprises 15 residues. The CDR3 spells CAIRGGDWNTGELFF. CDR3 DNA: TGTGCCATCAGGGGCGGGGATTGGAACACCGGGGAGCTGTTTTTT.

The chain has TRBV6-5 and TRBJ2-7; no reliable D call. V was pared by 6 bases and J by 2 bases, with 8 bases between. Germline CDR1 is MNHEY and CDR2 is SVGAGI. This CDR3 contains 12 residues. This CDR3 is CASSDTTYEQYF. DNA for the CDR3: TGTGCCAGCAGCGACACCACCTACGAGCAGTACTTC.

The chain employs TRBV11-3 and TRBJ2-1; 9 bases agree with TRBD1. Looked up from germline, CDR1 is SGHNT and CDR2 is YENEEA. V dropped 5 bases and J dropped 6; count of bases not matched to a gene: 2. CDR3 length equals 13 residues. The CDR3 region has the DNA TGTGCCAGCAGCCGGGACAGGGTCAATGAGCAGTTCTTC. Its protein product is CASSRDRVNEQFF.

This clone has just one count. The CDR3 nucleotides read TGTGCCAGCAGCTTAGACGGGTCTTACGAGCAGTACTTC. It translates to CASSLDGSYEQYF. The J gene is TRBJ2-7, the V gene TRBV7-9; D unresolved. V lost 1 base, J lost 4 bases, and 8 bases lay in between. The germline V gene has CDR1 SEHNR and CDR2 FQNEAQ (reference sequence). The CDR3 is 13 residues long.